This paragraph reports one TCR beta chain. Trimming took 7 bases from V and 3 from J; bases not matched to a gene: 8. CDR1 is MNHEY and CDR2 is SVGAGI in the germline V gene. The CDR3 contains 14 residues. The sample is drawn from a study of blood T cell repertoires in COVID-19. Study information: Specimens from acute and convalescent COVID-19 originated in the United States, Italy and Spain.

Recruited during active infection, patients (from Seattle) were subsequently followed longitudinally. TCRdb's copy holds only in-frame clones and misses some; the assay was immunoSEQ multiplex PCR. The data show about 56,000 clones, approximately 88% seen once. Sequencing was done on a sample of peripheral blood. J is TRBJ2-7 and V is TRBV6-5; 8 nucleotides match TRBD2. This clonotype was sampled from a man aged 60 to 75 with COVID-19, enrolled during active disease. CDR3 nucleotides: TGTGCCAGCAATACGGCGGGGGGAGTCTACGAGCAGTACTTC. Translation: CASNTAGGVYEQYF.